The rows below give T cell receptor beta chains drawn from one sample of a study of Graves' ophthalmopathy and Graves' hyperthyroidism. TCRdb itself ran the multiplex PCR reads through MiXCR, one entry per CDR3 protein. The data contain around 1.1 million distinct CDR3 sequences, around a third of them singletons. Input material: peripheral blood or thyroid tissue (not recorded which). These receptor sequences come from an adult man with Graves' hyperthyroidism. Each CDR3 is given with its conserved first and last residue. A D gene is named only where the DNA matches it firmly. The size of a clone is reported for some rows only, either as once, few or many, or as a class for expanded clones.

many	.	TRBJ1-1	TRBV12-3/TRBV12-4	TGTGCCAGCAGTCATGGGGTCCGTGAAGCTTTCTTT	CASSHGVREAFF
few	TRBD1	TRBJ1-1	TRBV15	TGTGCCACTTGTCCGGGACAGGGGATACCTGAAGCTTTCTTT	CATCPGQGIPEAFF
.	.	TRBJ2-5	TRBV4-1	TGCGCCAGCAGCCAAGAAGTTGCCAGGGGACAAGAGACCCAGTACTTC	CASSQEVARGQETQYF
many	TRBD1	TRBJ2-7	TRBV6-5	TGTGCCAGCAGTACGGACAGGGGAGCCTACGAGCAGTACTTC	CASSTDRGAYEQYF
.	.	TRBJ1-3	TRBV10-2	TGTGCCAGCAGTGAAGCGCGGACAGAACAACGGCGGTACACCATATATTTT	CASSEARTEQRRYTIYF
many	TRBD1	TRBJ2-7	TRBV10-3	TGTGCCATCAGCCTGACGGGACAGGAGCTCTCTTACGAGCAGTACTTC	CAISLTGQELSYEQYF
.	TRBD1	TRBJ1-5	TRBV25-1	TGTGCCAGCTCGCCGATGGACAGGGGTAGCAATCAGCCCCAGCATTTT	CASSPMDRGSNQPQHF
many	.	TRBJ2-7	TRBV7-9	TGTGCCAGCAGCGTACCCGGGACCGCTTCCTACGAGCAGTACTTC	CASSVPGTASYEQYF
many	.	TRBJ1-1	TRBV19	TGTGCCAGTACCCCGGGGGGTGGGAGCACTGAAGCTTTCTTT	CASTPGGGSTEAFF
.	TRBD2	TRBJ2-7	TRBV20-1	TGCAGTGCTTTCTCCGCCCTAGCGGGTGGCTACGAGCAGTACTTC	CSAFSALAGGYEQYF
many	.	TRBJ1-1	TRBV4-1	TGCGCCAGCAGCCATCCAGGGATGAACACTGAAGCTTTCTTT	CASSHPGMNTEAFF
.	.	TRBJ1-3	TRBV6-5	TGTGCCAGCAGACCTCAGCCTGGAAACACCATATATTTT	CASRPQPGNTIYF
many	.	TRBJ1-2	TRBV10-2	TGCGCCAGCAAAGACGGGAACTATGGCTACACCTTC	CASKDGNYGYTF
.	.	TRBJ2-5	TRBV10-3	TGTGCCAGCAGCTGGAAAGGGGGGGCAGGAGAGACCCAGTACTTC	CASSWKGGAGETQYF
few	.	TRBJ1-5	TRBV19	TGTGCCAGTAGCACAATTGGCCAGCCCCAGCATTTT	CASSTIGQPQHF
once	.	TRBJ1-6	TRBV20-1	TGCAGTGCTAGAGATTTCGGGTCGAGCCATACCCGGTCACCCCTCCACTTT	CSARDFGSSHTRSPLHF
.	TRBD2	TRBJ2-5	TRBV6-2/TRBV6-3	TGTGCCAGCAGTTACGAGCGGGGGACCCAAGAGACCCAGTACTTC	CASSYERGTQETQYF
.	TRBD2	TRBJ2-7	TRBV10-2	TGCGCCAGCAGTGCCCACTCTAGCGGGAGGACCTACGAGCAGTACTTC	CASSAHSSGRTYEQYF
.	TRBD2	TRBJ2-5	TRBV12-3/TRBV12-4	TGTGCCAGCAGTTCCGGGACTAGCGGGAGGTGGGAGACCCAGTACTTC	CASSSGTSGRWETQYF
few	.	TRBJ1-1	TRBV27	TGTGCCAGCAGTATCCACCCCCAGGGAAACACTGAAGCTTTCTTT	CASSIHPQGNTEAFF
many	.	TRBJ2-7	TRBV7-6	TGTGCCAGCAGCTTAGTACGCAATTCCTACGAGCAGTACTTC	CASSLVRNSYEQYF
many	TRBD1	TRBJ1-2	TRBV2	TGTGCCAGCCTTCACAGACAGGGGGCGATTGATAATGGCTACACCTTC	CASLHRQGAIDNGYTF
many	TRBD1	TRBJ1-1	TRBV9	TGTGCCAGCAGCGAACAGGGGGCGGGTAGTGAAGCTTTCTTT	CASSEQGAGSEAFF
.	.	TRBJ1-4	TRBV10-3	TGTGCCATCAGCAGACAGCCAACTAATGAAAAACTGTTTTTT	CAISRQPTNEKLFF
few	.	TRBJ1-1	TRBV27	TGTGCCAGCAGTATTGCCCCAGGCGGTGAAGCTTTCTTT	CASSIAPGGEAFF
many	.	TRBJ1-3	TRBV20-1	TGCAGTGCTAGAGATAGGGACCGAGCTGGAAACACCATATATTTT	CSARDRDRAGNTIYF
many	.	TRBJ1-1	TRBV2	TGTGCCAGCAGTGTCGGCGGGGGGGGGCTGAACACTGAAGCTTTCTTT	CASSVGGGGLNTEAFF
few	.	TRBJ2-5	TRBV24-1	TGTGCCACCAGTGAGGGGAACGGGGAGACCCAGTACTTC	CATSEGNGETQYF
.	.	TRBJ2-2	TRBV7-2	TGTGCCAGCAGCTTGGTGCGGAGCACCGGGGAGCTGTTTTTT	CASSLVRSTGELFF
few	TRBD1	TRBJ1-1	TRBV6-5	TGTGCCAGCAGTTATGGACAGGGTGCCACTGAAGCTTTCTTT	CASSYGQGATEAFF
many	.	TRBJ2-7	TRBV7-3	TGTGCCAGCAGCTTAGGCCCCGGACGGGGCGAGCAGTACTTC	CASSLGPGRGEQYF
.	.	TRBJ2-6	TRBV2	TGTGCCAGCAGTGAACAGTCAGGGACCTACGTCCTGACTTTC	CASSEQSGTYVLTF
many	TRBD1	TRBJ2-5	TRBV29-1	TGCAGCGTTGATAGGGGACAGCAAGAGACCCAGTACTTC	CSVDRGQQETQYF
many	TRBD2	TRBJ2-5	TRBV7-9	TGTGCCAGCAGACTAGCGGGGGGTTCCCAAGAGACCCAGTACTTC	CASRLAGGSQETQYF
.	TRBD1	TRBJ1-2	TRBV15	TGTGCCACCAGCAATACCGAGGACAGGGCGTATGGCTACACCTTC	CATSNTEDRAYGYTF
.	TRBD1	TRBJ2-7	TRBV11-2	TGTGCCAGTAGACAGGGGGGACCCACCTACGAGCAGTACTTC	CASRQGGPTYEQYF
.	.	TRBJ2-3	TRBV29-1	TGCAGCGTTGATTCCAGCGTACGCACAGATACGCAGTATTTT	CSVDSSVRTDTQYF
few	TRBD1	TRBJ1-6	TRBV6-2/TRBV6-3	TGTGCCAGCAGAGCCGGGACAGCGGACTCCTATAATTCACCCCTCCACTTT	CASRAGTADSYNSPLHF
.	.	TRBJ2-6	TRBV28	TGTGCCAGCAACCGTGGGGGGGGGGCCAACGTCCTGACTTTC	CASNRGGGANVLTF
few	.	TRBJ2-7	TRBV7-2	TGTGCCAGCAGCTTGATGGAGGGGCCCTACGAGCAGTACTTC	CASSLMEGPYEQYF
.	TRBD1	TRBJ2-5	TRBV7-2	TGTGCCAGCAGCTCTCAGGGGGCCACCAATCAGCCCCAGTACTTC	CASSSQGATNQPQYF
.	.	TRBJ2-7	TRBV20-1	TGCAGTGCTAGAACCGGGACACCCTACGAGCAGTACTTC	CSARTGTPYEQYF
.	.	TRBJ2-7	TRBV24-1	TGTGCCACCAGTGGGACAGAGATTTCCTACGAGCAGTACTTC	CATSGTEISYEQYF
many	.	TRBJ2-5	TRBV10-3	TGTGCCACCCGGGATAGCAGGGGCTTCCAAGAGACCCAGTACTTC	CATRDSRGFQETQYF
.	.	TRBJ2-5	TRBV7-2	TGTGCCAGCAGCGCGCAGGGGATAGAGACCCAGTACTTC	CASSAQGIETQYF
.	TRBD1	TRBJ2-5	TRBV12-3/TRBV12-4	TGTGCCAGCACTTGGGGACAGGTACAAGAGACCCAGTACTTC	CASTWGQVQETQYF
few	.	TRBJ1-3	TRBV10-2	TGCGCCAGCAGATCGACCTTCTCTGGAAACACCATATATTTT	CASRSTFSGNTIYF
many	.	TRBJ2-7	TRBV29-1	TGCAGCGTCGAACTCCGGGACTACGAGCAGTACTTC	CSVELRDYEQYF
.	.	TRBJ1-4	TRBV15	TGTGCCGCCAGCAGCTTACCGGGAGGTGTTGAAAAACTGTTTTTT	CAASSLPGGVEKLFF
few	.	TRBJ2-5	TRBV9	TGTGCCAGCAGCCCCTCCCCCGCCCCCAGGGGTGATCAAGAGACCCAGTACTTC	CASSPSPAPRGDQETQYF
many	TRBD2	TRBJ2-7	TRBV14	TGTGCCAGCACCTTCGGGGGGTCGTCCTACGAGCAGTACTTC	CASTFGGSSYEQYF
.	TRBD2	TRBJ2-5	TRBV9	TGTGCCAGCAGCGCCAAACAAGGGACTACCAAGGAGACCCAGTACTTC	CASSAKQGTTKETQYF